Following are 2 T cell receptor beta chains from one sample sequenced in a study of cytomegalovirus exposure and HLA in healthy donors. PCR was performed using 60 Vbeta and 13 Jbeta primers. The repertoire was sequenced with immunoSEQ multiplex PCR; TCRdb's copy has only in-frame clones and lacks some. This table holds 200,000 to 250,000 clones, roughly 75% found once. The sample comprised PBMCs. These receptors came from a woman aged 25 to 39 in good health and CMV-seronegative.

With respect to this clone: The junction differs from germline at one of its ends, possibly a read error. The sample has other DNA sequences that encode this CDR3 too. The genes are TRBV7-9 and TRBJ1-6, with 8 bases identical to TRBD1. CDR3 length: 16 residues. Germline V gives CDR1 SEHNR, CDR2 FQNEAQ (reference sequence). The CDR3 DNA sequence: TGTGCCAGCAGCTCTGGGACAGGAAGGGGTAATTCCCCCCTCCACTTT. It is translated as CASSSGTGRGNSPLHF.

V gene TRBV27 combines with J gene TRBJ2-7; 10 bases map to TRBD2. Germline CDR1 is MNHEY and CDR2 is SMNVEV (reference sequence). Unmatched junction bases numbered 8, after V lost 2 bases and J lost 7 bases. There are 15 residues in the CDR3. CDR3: CASSLRLAGVKEQYF. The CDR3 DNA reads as TGTGCCAGCAGTTTAAGACTAGCGGGCGTGAAAGAGCAGTACTTC.